This record concerns one T cell receptor (beta chain) sequence. The target of this receptor is not known. There are no base qualities to consult, and no much larger clone falls within one base. The sample comes from a study of immune evolution from preneoplasia to lung adenocarcinoma (dated by TCRdb to about 2021). Context from the whole study: HLA loss of heterozygosity was found in approximately 7% of AIS, under 18% of MIA and less than 35% of ADC lesions, and in no AAH lesions. Immune contexture across lung adenocarcinoma precursors and invasive adenocarcinoma was profiled using immune gene expression, TCR sequencing and multiplex immunofluorescence. Resected precursor lesions (AAH, AIS, MIA) and invasive adenocarcinomas were compared with paired morphologically normal lung tissue. The sample size depended on which specimens were available, not on a prior power calculation. The immune data were integrated with whole exome sequencing and methylation data from the same cohort of nodules. The overall cohort was made up of 53 patients with pulmonary nodules who had surgical resection. TCR sequencing data were obtained from about 49 patients. According to the study, roughly 100 samples were used for TCR sequencing. POLYSOLVER was used to infer Class I HLA alleles from exome data, and LOHHLA was used to detect allele-specific HLA loss.

TCR beta CDR3 regions were sequenced from DNA using the immunoSEQ hsTCRbeta Kit. Per the authors' processing: The ImmunoSEQ Analyzer was used to analyse the TCR sequencing data. T cell clonality was defined as 1 minus Pielou's evenness computed on productive rearrangements. T cell diversity was measured with the inverse Simpson index on productive templates. T cell density was expressed as TCR beta template counts normalized to usable DNA, with usable DNA estimated by amplifying and sequencing housekeeping genes. Two-sided Kruskal-Wallis tests were used to compare TCR metrics across histologic stages. The clones in this table, taken by TCRdb from immuneACCESS, are in-frame only. Not every clone is retained; where verified, under half of the shortfall comes from an unresolved V gene, and the cause of the rest is unknown. The DNA gave D and trimming, while V, J and clone size come from that table. The sample profile shows some 4,600 clones; approximately 86% of them were found once. The top ten clones comprise about 3.5% of the sample.

The CDR3 goes from the cysteine to the phenylalanine over 13 residues. Only the CDR3 region is kept as DNA, spanning 39 bases read in frame from base 1. Ends trimmed: V by 2 bases, J by 8 bases; bases unmatched to a gene: 3. CDR1 and CDR2 are read off the germline V gene as MDHEN and SYDVKM. Broad study findings and their caveats: All patients were from Japan and China, so applicability to Western populations was uncertain. Normal lung had the highest top T cell clone frequencies, which appeared to decline progressively from AAH through AIS, MIA and invasive adenocarcinoma. Normal lung showed the highest clonality, whereas later-stage lesions appeared to have higher T cell density and diversity but lower clonality. The findings rested on association rather than direct causation, and larger cohorts with long-term follow-up and longitudinal biopsies were considered necessary. T cell clonality was highest in KRAS-mutant nodules compared with EGFR-mutant or double wild-type lesions.

Between the mid-2010s and the late 2010s, the patients underwent resection in either Japan or China. Two lung cancer pathologists independently confirmed the histologic diagnosis of each case on H&E slides. Macro-dissection after pathologic assessment enriched premalignant or tumor cells for nucleic acid extraction. FFPE tissue was used for DNA isolation with the AllPrep DNA/RNA FFPE Kit. The sequence derives from a person aged 45-60 years with lung adenocarcinoma. The sequenced sample consisted of FFPE invasive lung adenocarcinoma tissue. This specimen's cell subset or site label, interpreted: frankly invasive lung adenocarcinoma (ADC). Rearrangement joined TRBV28 to TRBJ1-1, with 9 middle bases fitting TRBD1. The sequenced DNA is TGTGCCAGCAGTTTAGGGACAGGGAACGAAGCTTTCTTT. Its protein reads: CASSLGTGNEAFF.